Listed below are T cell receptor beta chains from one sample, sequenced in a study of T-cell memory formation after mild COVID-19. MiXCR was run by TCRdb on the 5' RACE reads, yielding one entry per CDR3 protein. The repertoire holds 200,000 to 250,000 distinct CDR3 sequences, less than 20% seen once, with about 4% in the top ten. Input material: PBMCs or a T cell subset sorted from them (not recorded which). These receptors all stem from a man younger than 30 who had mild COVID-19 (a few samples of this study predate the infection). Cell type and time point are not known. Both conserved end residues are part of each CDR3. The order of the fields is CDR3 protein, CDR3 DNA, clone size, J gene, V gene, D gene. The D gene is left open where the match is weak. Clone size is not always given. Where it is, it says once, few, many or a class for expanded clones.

cdr3_aa: CASTLRGGNEQFF; cdr3_nt: TGTGCCAGCACCCTACGAGGGGGCAATGAGCAGTTCTTC; clone_size: .; j_call: TRBJ2-1; v_call: TRBV6-6; d_call: .
cdr3_aa: CASSTRGRGADNEQFF; cdr3_nt: TGTGCCAGCAGTACACGGGGGCGGGGGGCGGATAATGAGCAGTTCTTC; clone_size: few; j_call: TRBJ2-1; v_call: TRBV6-5; d_call: TRBD2
cdr3_aa: CSARRRYTEAFF; cdr3_nt: TGCAGTGCTAGAAGGAGGTACACTGAAGCTTTCTTT; clone_size: .; j_call: TRBJ1-1; v_call: TRBV20-1; d_call: .
cdr3_aa: CASTSYAGAFF; cdr3_nt: TGTGCCAGCACCTCATACGCTGGAGCTTTCTTT; clone_size: few; j_call: TRBJ1-1; v_call: TRBV2; d_call: .
cdr3_aa: CASSPQDQETQYF; cdr3_nt: TGTGCCAGCTCACCACAGGACCAAGAGACCCAGTACTTC; clone_size: .; j_call: TRBJ2-5; v_call: TRBV18; d_call: .
cdr3_aa: CASSSDSRPGNTIYF; cdr3_nt: TGCGCCAGCAGCTCCGACAGTCGTCCTGGAAACACCATATATTTT; clone_size: few; j_call: TRBJ1-3; v_call: TRBV5-1; d_call: .
cdr3_aa: CASNQGGVAGYEVF; cdr3_nt: TGTGCCAGCAACCAGGGGGGAGTAGCGGGGTATGAGGTCTTC; clone_size: .; j_call: TRBJ2-1; v_call: TRBV3-1; d_call: .
cdr3_aa: CASSVSAPRGQYF; cdr3_nt: TGTGCCAGCAGTGTATCGGCACCCAGGGGCCAGTACTTC; clone_size: few; j_call: TRBJ2-5; v_call: TRBV2; d_call: .
cdr3_aa: CASSTGGAENTEAFF; cdr3_nt: TGTGCCAGCAGCACAGGGGGCGCCGAGAACACTGAAGCTTTCTTT; clone_size: many; j_call: TRBJ1-1; v_call: TRBV28; d_call: TRBD1
cdr3_aa: CASSLEGQETQYF; cdr3_nt: TGTGCCAGCAGCTTAGAGGGCCAAGAGACCCAGTACTTC; clone_size: medium-sized; j_call: TRBJ2-5; v_call: TRBV5-1; d_call: .
cdr3_aa: CASSLDLGELFF; cdr3_nt: TGCGCCAGCAGCTTGGACCTCGGGGAGCTGTTTTTT; clone_size: .; j_call: TRBJ2-2; v_call: TRBV5-1; d_call: .
cdr3_aa: CASGGQYYNEQFF; cdr3_nt: TGTGCCAGCGGGGGGCAATACTACAATGAGCAGTTCTTC; clone_size: few; j_call: TRBJ2-1; v_call: TRBV2; d_call: .
cdr3_aa: CASSFWTAGLNTEAFF; cdr3_nt: TGCGCCAGCAGCTTCTGGACGGCAGGACTGAACACTGAAGCTTTCTTT; clone_size: few; j_call: TRBJ1-1; v_call: TRBV5-1; d_call: .
cdr3_aa: CSARTGGSGNTIYF; cdr3_nt: TGCAGTGCTAGGACAGGGGGTAGCGGAAACACCATATATTTT; clone_size: few; j_call: TRBJ1-3; v_call: TRBV20-1; d_call: TRBD1
cdr3_aa: CAWTPGANVLTF; cdr3_nt: TGTGCCTGGACACCTGGGGCCAACGTCCTGACTTTC; clone_size: few; j_call: TRBJ2-6; v_call: TRBV30; d_call: .
cdr3_aa: CASSEGGNTIYF; cdr3_nt: TGTGCCAGCAGCGAGGGGGGAAACACCATATATTTT; clone_size: .; j_call: TRBJ1-3; v_call: TRBV9; d_call: .
cdr3_aa: CASSQVSGGNTIYF; cdr3_nt: TGCGCCAGCAGCCAAGTATCAGGGGGAAACACCATATATTTT; clone_size: .; j_call: TRBJ1-3; v_call: TRBV4-3; d_call: .
cdr3_aa: CASRPGQNNEQFF; cdr3_nt: TGTGCCAGCAGGCCGGGACAGAACAATGAGCAGTTCTTC; clone_size: few; j_call: TRBJ2-1; v_call: TRBV6-1; d_call: TRBD1
cdr3_aa: CASSFQRAQHF; cdr3_nt: TGTGCCAGCAGTTTTCAGAGGGCCCAGCATTTT; clone_size: few; j_call: TRBJ1-5; v_call: TRBV12-3/TRBV12-4; d_call: .
cdr3_aa: CASSQGSGTVNEKLFF; cdr3_nt: TGTGCCAGCAGCCAAGGCTCCGGGACAGTTAATGAAAAACTGTTTTTT; clone_size: few; j_call: TRBJ1-4; v_call: TRBV4-2; d_call: TRBD1
cdr3_aa: CASSAGRANEKLFF; cdr3_nt: TGTGCCAGCAGTGCAGGGCGGGCTAATGAAAAACTGTTTTTT; clone_size: few; j_call: TRBJ1-4; v_call: TRBV6-1; d_call: .
cdr3_aa: CASSPARATAGDYGYTF; cdr3_nt: TGTGCCAGCTCACCCGCGCGTGCCACGGCGGGGGACTATGGCTACACCTTC; clone_size: .; j_call: TRBJ1-2; v_call: TRBV18; d_call: .
cdr3_aa: CASSEAPPTSGGQDTQYF; cdr3_nt: TGTGCCAGCAGTGAAGCCCCTCCCACTAGCGGGGGCCAAGATACGCAGTATTTT; clone_size: few; j_call: TRBJ2-3; v_call: TRBV2; d_call: TRBD2
cdr3_aa: CASSIQQNTEAFF; cdr3_nt: TGTGCCAGTAGTATACAGCAAAACACTGAAGCTTTCTTT; clone_size: .; j_call: TRBJ1-1; v_call: TRBV19; d_call: .
cdr3_aa: CSANLGGRTEAFF; cdr3_nt: TGCAGTGCTAATCTCGGGGGGCGAACTGAAGCTTTCTTT; clone_size: many; j_call: TRBJ1-1; v_call: TRBV20-1; d_call: .
cdr3_aa: CASSPPSGGNTEAFF; cdr3_nt: TGTGCCAGCTCACCACCGTCGGGCGGGAACACTGAAGCTTTCTTT; clone_size: .; j_call: TRBJ1-1; v_call: TRBV18; d_call: .